The present T cell receptor (beta chain) was sequenced within a study of response to subunit inactivated influenza vaccine. TCRdb re-called the RT-PCR reads with MiXCR, one entry per CDR3 protein. The sample lists under 200,000 distinct CDR3 sequences, about 10% seen once, with roughly 36% in the top ten. Study results and limitations: The authors offered the suggestion that each seasonal influenza vaccination recruits few new T cells.

CDR3 length equals 15 residues. CDR1 is ENHRY and CDR2 is SYGVKD in the germline V gene. V was clipped by 9 bases and J by 2 bases, with 16 bases between them. About this clonotype: Its antigen is undetermined.

The rearrangement uses TRBV10-3 and TRBJ2-2; TRBD1 or TRBD2 may be the D gene (7 bases each). The TCR comes from a man between 50 and 70 years old who received an inactivated influenza vaccine. Sequencing used CD8+ T cells sorted from PBMCs, obtained around 25 months after vaccination. CDR3 protein: CAMSGTDQNTGELFF. The CDR3 nucleotides read TGTGCCATGAGCGGGACAGACCAAAACACCGGGGAGCTGTTTTTT.